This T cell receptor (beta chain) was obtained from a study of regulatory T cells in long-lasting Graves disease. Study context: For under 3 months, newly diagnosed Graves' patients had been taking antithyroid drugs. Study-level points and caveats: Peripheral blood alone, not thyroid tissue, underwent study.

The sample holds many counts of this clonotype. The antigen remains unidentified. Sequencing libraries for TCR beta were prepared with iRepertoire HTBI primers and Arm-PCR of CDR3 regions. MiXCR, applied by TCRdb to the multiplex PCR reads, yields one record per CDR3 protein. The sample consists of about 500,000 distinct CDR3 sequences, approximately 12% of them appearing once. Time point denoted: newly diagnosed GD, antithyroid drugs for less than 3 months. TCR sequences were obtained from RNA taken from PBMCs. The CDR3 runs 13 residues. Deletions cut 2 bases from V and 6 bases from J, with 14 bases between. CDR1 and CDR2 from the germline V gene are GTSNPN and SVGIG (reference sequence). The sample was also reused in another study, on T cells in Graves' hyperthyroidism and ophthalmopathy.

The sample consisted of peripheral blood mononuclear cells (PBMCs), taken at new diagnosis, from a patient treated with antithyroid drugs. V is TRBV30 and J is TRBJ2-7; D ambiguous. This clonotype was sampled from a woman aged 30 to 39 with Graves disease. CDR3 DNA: TGTGCCTGGAGTCCCCGGGTGGGATTCGAGCAGTACTTC. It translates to CAWSPRVGFEQYF.